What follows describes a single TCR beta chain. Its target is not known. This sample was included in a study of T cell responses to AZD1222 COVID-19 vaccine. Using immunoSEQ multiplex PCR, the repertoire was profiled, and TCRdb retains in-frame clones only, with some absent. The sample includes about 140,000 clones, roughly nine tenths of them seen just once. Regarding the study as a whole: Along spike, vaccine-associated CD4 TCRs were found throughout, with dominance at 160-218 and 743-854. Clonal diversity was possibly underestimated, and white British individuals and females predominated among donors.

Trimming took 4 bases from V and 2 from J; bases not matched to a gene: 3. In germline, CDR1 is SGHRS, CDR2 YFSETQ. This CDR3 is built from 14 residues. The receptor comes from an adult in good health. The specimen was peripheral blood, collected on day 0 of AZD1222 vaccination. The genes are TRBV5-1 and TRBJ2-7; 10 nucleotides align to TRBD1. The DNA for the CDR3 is TGCGCCAGCAGCGGGACAGGGGAGCCCTACGAGCAGTACTTC. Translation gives CASSGTGEPYEQYF.